The T cell receptor beta chain under discussion was sequenced for a study of T-cell memory formation after mild COVID-19. This clonotype occurred many times. V lost 1 base, J lost 4 bases, and 15 bases lay in between. This CDR3 region has 16 residues. Germline V gives CDR1 SGHDT, CDR2 YYEEEE. 5'RACE, which relied on constant-segment primers, yielded TCR alpha and TCR beta cDNA libraries carrying sample barcodes and UMIs. TCRdb recomputed calls from the 5' RACE reads with MiXCR, one row per CDR3 protein. The sample lists 260,000 or so distinct CDR3 sequences; 16% were seen once. The sequence was obtained from a man aged 18-30 years who had mild COVID-19 (a few samples of this study predate the infection). Cell type and time point are not known. Sequenced sample: PBMCs or a T cell subset sorted from them (not recorded which). J is TRBJ2-1 and V is TRBV5-6, with no clear D. The CDR3, as DNA: TGTGCCAGCAGCTTGTGGTTCGGCATGGAATACAATGAGCAGTTCTTC. Protein product: CASSLWFGMEYNEQFF.